The 30 T cell receptor beta chains given below trace back to one sample, sequenced in a study of response to subunit inactivated influenza vaccine. TCRdb reprocessed the RT-PCR reads with MiXCR, giving one entry per CDR3 protein. The sample has around 760,000 distinct CDR3 sequences; over 11% are singletons. The sample here was PBMCs from blood, taken approximately 15 days before vaccination. The receptors shown here come from a man aged 50 to 59 who received an inactivated influenza vaccine.

The sample holds a few counts of this clonotype. The CDR3 sequence: CAISEAYQETQYF. The CDR3 DNA sequence: TGTGCCATCAGTGAAGCGTACCAAGAGACCCAGTACTTC. The chain carries TRBV10-3 and TRBJ2-5; D gene unclear. This CDR3 spans 13 amino acids. Per germline, CDR1 ENHRY and CDR2 SYGVKD. V dropped 3 bases and J dropped 0 bases, with 5 bases sitting between them.

In this sample, this clonotype turned up a few times. This rearrangement joins TRBV11-2 to TRBJ1-1; no clear D gene. Between the trimmed V and J ends, which lost 0 bases and 0 bases, there was a span of 5 bases. Germline V gives CDR1 SGHAT, CDR2 FQNNGV. The CDR3 loop spans 14 amino acids. The CDR3 loop reads CASSLELMNTEAFF. The CDR3 DNA reads TGTGCCAGCAGCTTAGAGCTCATGAACACTGAAGCTTTCTTT.

The sample holds many counts of this clonotype. The chain couples TRBV7-2 to TRBJ2-7; 14 bases match TRBD2. This CDR3 spans 17 amino acids. Looked up from germline, CDR1 is SGHTA and CDR2 is FQGNSA. V lost 5 bases to trimming and J lost 2 bases; unmatched junction nucleotides: 8. CDR3 loop: CASSNGLAGGLAYEQYF. CDR3 DNA sequence: TGTGCCAGCAGCAACGGACTAGCGGGAGGACTGGCCTACGAGCAGTACTTC.

This clonotype was detected only a few times. V and J are TRBV27 and TRBJ2-1; D possibly corresponds to TRBD2 (5 bases). CDR3 length: 11 residues. V was shortened by 7 bases and J by 8 bases, with 9 bases between the two germline ends. CDR1 and CDR2 (germline): MNHEY, SMNVEV (reference sequence). CDR3 protein: CASKKRDEQFF. The CDR3 DNA sequence: TGTGCCAGCAAAAAGAGGGATGAGCAGTTCTTC.

This clonotype was observed a handful of times. The rearrangement links TRBV5-1 to TRBJ2-7, with TRBD2 matching over 16 bases. The CDR3 is 18 amino acids. Germline V lookup: CDR1 SGHRS, CDR2 YFSETQ. V gave up 4 bases and J gave up 3 bases; unmatched junction bases: 10. The CDR3 spells CASSPPGTSGRAGYEQYF. The CDR3 DNA follows: TGCGCCAGCAGCCCCCCAGGGACTAGCGGGAGGGCCGGCTACGAGCAGTACTTC.

The V and J genes are TRBV2 and TRBJ2-1; no clear D. CDR3 size: 11 residues. CDR1 is SNHLY, CDR2 FYNNEI, per germline. Trimming stripped 7 bases from V and 7 bases from J, with 8 bases between. CDR3 sequence: CASNSINEQFF. The CDR3 nucleotides read TGTGCCAGCAATTCTATAAATGAGCAGTTCTTC.

Only a few counts were recorded for this clonotype. The rearrangement joins TRBV4-1 to TRBJ2-7; possibly TRBD1 for D (5 bases). Trimming cost V 1 base and J 1 base, with 14 bases left between them. Looked up from germline, CDR1 is MGHRA and CDR2 is YSYEKL. The CDR3 runs to 16 residues. CDR3 loop: CASSQVFSRVSYEQYF. CDR3 DNA sequence: TGCGCCAGCAGCCAAGTTTTCTCCAGGGTGTCCTACGAGCAGTACTTC.

This sequence joins TRBV7-6 and TRBJ2-4; 7 positions agree with TRBD2. V lost 1 base and J lost 7; bases outside the gene matches: 4. This CDR3 is built from 14 residues. Germline V gives CDR1 SGHVS, CDR2 FNYEAQ. Here the CDR3 reads CASSLEPGGNIQYF. The CDR3 DNA sequence: TGTGCCAGCAGCTTAGAGCCCGGGGGGAACATTCAGTACTTC.

J is TRBJ1-5 and V is TRBV9; no clear D gene. Trimming removed 3 bases from V and 0 bases from J, with 10 bases in between. The CDR3 covers 15 residues. Germline V CDR1 and CDR2: SGDLS, YYNGEE. This CDR3 reads CASSADGNSNQPQHF. CDR3 nucleotides: TGTGCCAGCAGCGCGGACGGTAATAGCAATCAGCCCCAGCATTTT.

The chain joins TRBV7-3 to TRBJ2-5; D uncertain. The V end lost 1 base, the J end lost 5 bases, and 14 bases lay between the germline ends. The CDR3 runs 15 residues. Germline CDR1 reads SGHTA; CDR2 reads FQGTGA. This CDR3 is CASSLMTGLGETQYF. Written as DNA, the CDR3 is TGTGCCAGCAGCTTAATGACCGGCCTCGGGGAGACCCAGTACTTC.

This clonotype is deemed medium-sized (0.01 to 0.1%). This sequence joins TRBV7-9 and TRBJ2-1; D is perhaps TRBD2 (5 bases). Germline assignment: CDR1 SEHNR and CDR2 FQNEAQ (reference sequence). V lost 5 bases and J lost 6, with 20 bases in between. CDR3 length equals 16 residues. Here the CDR3 reads CASSPGMASSRNEQFF. DNA of the CDR3: TGTGCCAGCAGCCCCGGGATGGCCAGCTCACGCAATGAGCAGTTCTTC.

This clonotype was counted only a few times. J is TRBJ1-5 and V is TRBV4-2; D might be TRBD1 (5 bases). The ends were cut back, 0 bases at V and 6 bases at J, with 12 bases in the middle. The CDR3 runs to 15 residues. Germline V lookup: CDR1 LGHNA, CDR2 YNFKEQ. The CDR3 spells CASSQDRGGGQPQHF. CDR3 nucleotide sequence: TGTGCCAGCAGCCAAGATCGTGGGGGGGGTCAGCCCCAGCATTTT.

The genes are TRBV5-6 and TRBJ2-1; 11 bases line up with TRBD2. The germline gives CDR1 SGHDT, CDR2 YYEEEE. The CDR3 contains 16 residues. Trimming cost V 1 base and J 4 bases; bases outside gene matches: 4. CDR3 sequence reads: CASSLLAGGKYNEQFF. Here the CDR3 DNA reads TGTGCCAGCAGCTTGCTAGCGGGAGGAAAATACAATGAGCAGTTCTTC.

The chain joins TRBV28 to TRBJ2-1; no clear D. Germline-derived CDR1 and CDR2 are MDHEN and SYDVKM. This CDR3 region has 12 residues. Trimming left V 7 bases short and J 7 bases short, with 11 bases between. As DNA, the CDR3 is TGTGCCAGCAAGGAACGGCCTAATGAGCAGTTCTTC. Amino acid sequence: CASKERPNEQFF.

V usage is TRBV9 and J usage is TRBJ2-5; 9 bases agree with TRBD2. With V trimmed by 0 bases and J by 1 base, 4 bases remained unmatched. The germline V gene encodes CDR1 SGDLS and CDR2 YYNGEE. The CDR3 is 16 residues long. CDR3 protein: CASSVGASGTQETQYF. CDR3 coding DNA: TGTGCCAGCAGCGTAGGGGCTAGCGGGACCCAAGAGACCCAGTACTTC.

V is TRBV25-1 and J is TRBJ2-7; no clear D. V was cut by 0 bases and J by 7 bases, with 10 bases left in between. This CDR3 region has 13 residues. CDR1 is MGHDK, CDR2 SYGVNS, per germline. CDR3 nucleotide sequence: TGTGCCAGCAGTGAATATTTGGGCGGAGAGCAGTACTTC. Translation gives CASSEYLGGEQYF.

The chain employs TRBV6-4 and TRBJ2-3, with D possibly being TRBD2 (6 bases). V dropped 11 bases and J dropped 4 bases, with 13 bases sitting between them. CDR1 is MRHNA and CDR2 is SNTAGT in the germline V gene. This CDR3 has 12 amino acids. Here the CDR3 DNA reads TGTGCCCCCCGGAGGGACCCAGATACGCAGTATTTT. It yields the protein CAPRRDPDTQYF.

The chain links TRBV29-1 to TRBJ2-3; perhaps TRBD2 as D (6 bases). Trimming cost V 2 bases and J 0 bases, with 12 bases left between them. This CDR3 region has 15 residues. CDR1 and CDR2 from the germline V gene are SQVTM and ANQGSEA. CDR3 sequence (DNA): TGCAGCGTTGAACCGTCTAGCGCTAGCACAGATACGCAGTATTTT. Translated, it gives CSVEPSSASTDTQYF.

This clonotype has a handful of counts. The chain carries TRBV6-2 or TRBV6-3 and TRBJ2-3; 8 positions agree with TRBD1. The CDR3 sequence is 14 residues long. V shed 6 bases, J shed 3 bases, and the junction held 5 bases outside the gene matches. CDR1 is MNHEY, CDR2 SVGEGT, per germline. CDR3 sequence (DNA): TGTGCCAGCAGAGAGACAGGGGTAACAGATACGCAGTATTTT. Protein sequence: CASRETGVTDTQYF.

This clonotype appeared a few times. The CDR3 protein is CASSSDRGGYTF. Written as DNA, the CDR3 is TGTGCCAGCAGCTCGGACAGGGGTGGCTACACCTTC. The J gene is TRBJ1-2, the V gene TRBV7-2; 9 nucleotides align to TRBD1. The CDR3 has 12 residues. Germline V gene lookup returns CDR1 SGHTA and CDR2 FQGNSA. The V gene end was trimmed by 4 bases and the J gene end by 7 bases; junction bases not matched to a gene: 1.

The V and J genes are TRBV18 and TRBJ2-2; D is possibly TRBD2 (6 bases). V was pared by 2 bases and J by 2 bases, with 12 bases between. Germline V gene data show CDR1 as KGHSH and CDR2 as LQKENI. This CDR3 is built from 16 residues. The CDR3 DNA is TGTGCCAGCTCACCAGTTAGGCGGGAAAACACCGGGGAGCTGTTTTTT. This codes for CASSPVRRENTGELFF.

The DNA for the CDR3 is TGTGCCAGCAGCTTAGGAACACGGGACCTGGGAGGCTACACCTTC. Encoded protein: CASSLGTRDLGGYTF. This chain links TRBV11-2 with TRBJ1-2, with D possibly matching TRBD1 (5 bases). The V end lost 1 base, the J end lost 8 bases, and 17 bases lay between the germline ends. This CDR3 spans 15 amino acids. Germline V CDR1 and CDR2: SGHAT, FQNNGV.

V and J are TRBV7-8 and TRBJ1-3; a weak D match, TRBD1 (6 bases). CDR3 length equals 16 residues. Germline V CDR1 and CDR2: SGHVS, FQNEAQ. V lost 5 bases and J lost 0, with 14 bases in between. DNA for the CDR3: TGTGCCAGCAGCCCCCCTCTCAGGGGCTCTGGAAACACCATATATTTT. Its protein product is CASSPPLRGSGNTIYF.

Written as DNA, the CDR3 is TGTGCCAGCAGAAAAAGGGGAGCGGGAGCGTTCCCAGATACGCAGTATTTT. Its translation: CASRKRGAGAFPDTQYF. The rearrangement links TRBV11-2 to TRBJ2-3; 8 nucleotides line up with TRBD2. The CDR3 is 17 amino acids. The germline gives CDR1 SGHAT, CDR2 FQNNGV. Trimming removed 6 bases from V and 4 bases from J; junction bases left unmatched: 15.

This chain connects TRBV15 to TRBJ2-1, with D perhaps matching TRBD2 (6 bases). Per germline, CDR1 LNHNV and CDR2 YYDKDF (reference sequence). V was cut by 4 bases and J by 12 bases, with 22 bases left in between. This CDR3 comprises 15 residues. The CDR3 is CATSKGTSVVPGQFF. The CDR3 DNA is TGTGCCACCAGCAAAGGGACTTCCGTCGTTCCCGGGCAGTTCTTC.

The V call is TRBV4-1, the J call TRBJ2-4, with 9 nucleotides matching TRBD2. Germline CDR1 and CDR2: MGHRA and YSYEKL. The CDR3 contains 17 residues. With V trimmed by 1 base and J by 5 bases, 9 bases remained unmatched. CDR3 nucleotide sequence: TGCGCCAGCAGCCAAGGGCCCGCGGGACTAGCTGAAAACATTCAGTACTTC. Its protein is CASSQGPAGLAENIQYF.

The table lists this clonotype with a few counts. This chain joins TRBV15 and TRBJ2-7; D remains unclear. From germline, CDR1 is LNHNV and CDR2 YYDKDF (reference sequence). V was shortened by 2 bases and J by 3 bases, with 11 bases between the two germline ends. CDR3 length: 14 amino acids. In DNA form, the CDR3 reads TGTGCCACCAGCAGACCCTCGATTAACTACGAGCAGTACTTC. Translating gives CATSRPSINYEQYF.

There are a few counts of this clonotype. V usage is TRBV7-6 and J usage is TRBJ2-7; 9 nucleotides align to TRBD1. The CDR3 covers 16 residues. The ends lost 4 bases at V and 3 bases at J; junction bases unmatched: 10. Germline values: CDR1 SGHVS, CDR2 FNYEAQ. CDR3 in amino acids: CASSSQIPGQGYEQYF. For the CDR3, the DNA is TGTGCCAGCAGCTCCCAGATCCCGGGACAGGGCTACGAGCAGTACTTC.

This clonotype has ten or more counts. V and J are TRBV12-3 or TRBV12-4 and TRBJ1-6; tentatively, D is TRBD1 (6 bases). The CDR3 loop spans 15 amino acids. Deletions cut 3 bases from V and 7 bases from J, with 13 bases between. CDR3 nucleotides: TGTGCCAGCAGTTTGGGGGCGGGGGGCAATTCACCCCTCCACTTT. It codes for CASSLGAGGNSPLHF.

The V gene is TRBV9, the J gene TRBJ2-1, with TRBD2 matching 9 bases. Germline-derived CDR1 and CDR2 are SGDLS and YYNGEE. This CDR3 has 15 amino acids. Trimming took 0 bases from V and 9 from J; bases not matched to a gene: 7. This CDR3 reads CASSVEGTSTTEQFF. Written as DNA, the CDR3 is TGTGCCAGCAGCGTAGAGGGGACTAGCACGACTGAGCAGTTCTTC. The full variable domain, with the rest looked up from reference TRBV9 and TRBJ2-1, is DSGVTQTPKHLITATGQRVTLRCSPRSGDLSVYWYQQSLDQGLQFLIQYYNGEERAKGNILERFSAQQFPDLHSELNLSSLELGDSALYFCASSVEGTSTTEQFFGPGTRLTVL.